This note documents a single TCR beta chain sequence. This clone is characterized as medium-sized (0.01 to 0.1%). What this receptor recognizes is not known. No base quality information exists; no much larger clone differs at one position. Library preparation employed the immunoSEQ multiplex PCR assay. TCRdb retrieved this table from immuneACCESS and kept in-frame rearrangements only. Not all clones are present; in checked studies, unresolved V genes account for under half, and no reason is known for the remainder. The table for this sample lists 25,000 to 35,000 clones; around 89% of them were counted only once. Roughly 3% of the sample rests with the top ten. Via the germline V gene, CDR1 is LGHNA and CDR2 YNFKEQ. A distance of 6 bases separates the germline ends of V and J, which lose 0 bases and 4 bases respectively. The CDR3 sequence holds 14 residues, the cysteine and phenylalanine included. The kept DNA is CDR3 alone, 42 bases in frame from the first base.

The sample belongs to a study of T cell changes during pregnancy in multiple sclerosis (dated by TCRdb to about 2019). Broadly, across the study: The study looked at changes in the T cell repertoire across pregnancy in women with multiple sclerosis.

This TCR was sampled from a female donor in good health, enrolled as a control in a pregnancy study. The sample in question was CD4+ T cells from peripheral blood mononuclear cells, obtained in the first trimester of pregnancy. This chain is built from TRBV4-2 and TRBJ2-2; the D gene lacks a confident call. CDR3 protein: CASSQERATGELFF. The DNA sequence is TGTGCCAGCAGCCAAGAGCGTGCCACCGGGGAGCTGTTTTTT.